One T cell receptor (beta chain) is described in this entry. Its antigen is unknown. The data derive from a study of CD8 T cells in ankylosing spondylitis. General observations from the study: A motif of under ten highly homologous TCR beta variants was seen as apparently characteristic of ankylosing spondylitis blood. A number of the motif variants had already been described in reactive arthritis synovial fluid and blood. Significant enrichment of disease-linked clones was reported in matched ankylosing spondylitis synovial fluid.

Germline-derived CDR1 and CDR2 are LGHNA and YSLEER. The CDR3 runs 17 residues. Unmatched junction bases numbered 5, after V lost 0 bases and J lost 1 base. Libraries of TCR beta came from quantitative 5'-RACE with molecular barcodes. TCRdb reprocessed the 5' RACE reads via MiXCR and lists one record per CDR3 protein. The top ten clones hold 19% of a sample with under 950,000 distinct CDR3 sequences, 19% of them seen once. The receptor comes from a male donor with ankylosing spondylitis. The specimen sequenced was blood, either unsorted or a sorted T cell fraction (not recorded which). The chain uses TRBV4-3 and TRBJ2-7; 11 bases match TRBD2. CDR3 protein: CASSQDAGTSGSYEQYF. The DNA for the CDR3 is TGCGCCAGCAGCCAAGATGCCGGGACTAGCGGATCCTACGAGCAGTACTTC.